The rows below give T cell receptor beta chains drawn from one sample of a study of shared T cell receptors in the human thymus. TCRdb's table, derived via immunoSEQ multiplex PCR, lists solely in-frame clones and lacks some. Of 720,000 or so clones listed, approximately 85% are singletons. These data were likewise used in another study, on human thymus T cells.

The sample consisted of thymocytes. These TCRs come from a girl in the first two years of life with a congenital heart defect. Each CDR3 is given with its conserved first and last residue. D genes are given only for firm matches. Where a row states a size, it is once, few, many or the class of an expanded clone; other rows omit it.

length: 16; D: TRBD1; J: TRBJ2-7; V: TRBV5-3; size: -; DNA: TGTGCCAGAAGCGCTTCCGGGACAGGCACTCCCTACGAGCAGTACTTC; CDR3: CARSASGTGTPYEQYF
length: 14; D: -; J: TRBJ1-1; V: TRBV5-6; size: -; DNA: TGTGCCAGCAGCTTGGACAGGGCGAGGGTTGAAGCTGTCTTT; CDR3: CASSLDRARVEAVF
length: 15; D: -; J: TRBJ2-5; V: TRBV14; size: -; DNA: TGTGCCAGCACGGGGGGCGGGGAGGGAGGAGAGACCCAGTACTTC; CDR3: CASTGGGEGGETQYF
length: 15; D: TRBD2; J: TRBJ2-7; V: TRBV14; size: -; DNA: TGTGCCAGCAGACCCGGGGGGGGTCAAGCCTACGAGCAGTACTTC; CDR3: CASRPGGGQAYEQYF
length: 19; D: TRBD1; J: TRBJ1-3; V: TRBV5-4; size: -; DNA: TGTGCCAGCAGCCGGGGGCGGGACAGGGAATCAAAGACTGGAAACACCATATATTTT; CDR3: CASSRGRDRESKTGNTIYF
length: 15; D: -; J: TRBJ2-7; V: TRBV2; size: -; DNA: TGTGCCAGCAGTGAGGACGCGGGACAGTCGTGCGAGCAGTACTTC; CDR3: CASSEDAGQSCEQYF
length: 14; D: TRBD1; J: TRBJ2-5; V: TRBV2; size: -; DNA: TGTGCCAGCAGGGGTGACAGGGGGGGAGAGACCCAGTACTTC; CDR3: CASRGDRGGETQYF
length: 16; D: -; J: TRBJ1-5; V: TRBV4-3; size: -; DNA: TGCGCCAGCAGCCCGCAAGTATATGAGAGGCATCAGCCCCAGCATTTT; CDR3: CASSPQVYERHQPQHF
length: 16; D: -; J: TRBJ1-2; V: TRBV4-3; size: -; DNA: TGCGCCAGCAGCCAACCACAGGAGGGAACCGGGATTGGCTACACCTTC; CDR3: CASSQPQEGTGIGYTF
length: 12; D: -; J: TRBJ1-2; V: TRBV7-8; size: -; DNA: TGTGCCAGCAGCCCCCGACAGGATGGCTACACCTTC; CDR3: CASSPRQDGYTF
length: 15; D: -; J: TRBJ2-4; V: TRBV7-9; size: -; DNA: TGTGCCAGCAGCTTATATTCCTTAGCCAAAAACATTCAGTACTTC; CDR3: CASSLYSLAKNIQYF
length: 18; D: -; J: TRBJ1-6; V: TRBV12-5; size: -; DNA: TGTGCTAGTGACAACGCTATCGGCGAGGAACGGCTCCATTCACCCCTCCACTTT; CDR3: CASDNAIGEERLHSPLHF
length: 12; D: TRBD1; J: TRBJ2-7; V: TRBV9; size: once; DNA: TGTGCCAGCAGCGGACAGGGTTACGAGCAGTACTTC; CDR3: CASSGQGYEQYF
length: 17; D: TRBD1; J: TRBJ2-5; V: TRBV5-4; size: -; DNA: TGTGCCAGCAGCTTGGGCCCAGGGGGAAATTTACAAGAGACCCAGTACTTC; CDR3: CASSLGPGGNLQETQYF
length: 14; D: -; J: TRBJ1-1; V: TRBV9; size: -; DNA: TGTGCCAGCAGCGAGGGAGGGACCAACACTGAAGCTTTCTTT; CDR3: CASSEGGTNTEAFF
length: 15; D: TRBD2; J: TRBJ2-1; V: TRBV11-2; size: -; DNA: TGTGCCAGCAGCTTAGTCGGGGGGGACAACAATGAGCAGTTCTTC; CDR3: CASSLVGGDNNEQFF
length: 17; D: TRBD1; J: TRBJ2-2; V: TRBV11-2; size: once; DNA: TGTGCCAGCAGCTCGGCCAGGACAGGTCTTTACACCGGGGAGCTGTTTTTT; CDR3: CASSSARTGLYTGELFF
length: 16; D: -; J: TRBJ1-4; V: TRBV5-1; size: -; DNA: TGCGCCAGCAGCTTGGACACCCTTGCAACTAATGAAAAACTGTTTTTT; CDR3: CASSLDTLATNEKLFF
length: 17; D: -; J: TRBJ1-2; V: TRBV13; size: -; DNA: TGTGCCAGCAGCCCCACCGAAACGGGAAGACCTAACTATGGCTACACCTTC; CDR3: CASSPTETGRPNYGYTF
length: 13; D: -; J: TRBJ2-5; V: TRBV27; size: -; DNA: TGTGCCAGCAGTTTGTCCAGGCAAGAGACCCAGTACTTC; CDR3: CASSLSRQETQYF
length: 18; D: TRBD1; J: TRBJ1-5; V: TRBV28; size: few; DNA: TGTGCCAGCAGCCGAGCCCGGGACAGTGGGTTTCCACATAAGCCCCAGCATTTT; CDR3: CASSRARDSGFPHKPQHF
length: 13; D: -; J: TRBJ2-1; V: TRBV5-1; size: -; DNA: TGCGCCAGCAGCTTGACTCTAGAGGGTGAGCAGTTCTTC; CDR3: CASSLTLEGEQFF
length: 16; D: -; J: TRBJ1-3; V: TRBV5-4; size: few; DNA: TGTGCCAGCAGCTTGGACAGGGAAGCCTCTGGAAACACCATATATTTT; CDR3: CASSLDREASGNTIYF
length: 16; D: TRBD1; J: TRBJ1-2; V: TRBV2; size: -; DNA: TGTGCCAGCGGCACCGGGACAGGGGAGGTTTACTATGGCTACACCTTC; CDR3: CASGTGTGEVYYGYTF
length: 14; D: -; J: TRBJ2-5; V: TRBV10-3; size: -; DNA: TGTGCCATCAGACTAGACAGGCCCAAAGAGACCCAGTACTTC; CDR3: CAIRLDRPKETQYF
length: 14; D: TRBD1; J: TRBJ1-2; V: TRBV5-1; size: -; DNA: TGCGCCAGCAGCCTCCCGGACAGGGCCTATGGCTACACCTTT; CDR3: CASSLPDRAYGYTF
length: 19; D: TRBD1; J: TRBJ1-6; V: TRBV7-2; size: -; DNA: TGTGCCAGCAGCTCCTTGACAGGGGTCATAAACTCCTATAATTCACCCCTCCACTTT; CDR3: CASSSLTGVINSYNSPLHF
length: 15; D: TRBD2; J: TRBJ2-5; V: TRBV28; size: -; DNA: TGTGCCAGCATGGGGCTAGCGGGGATACAAGAGACCCAGTACTTC; CDR3: CASMGLAGIQETQYF
length: 18; D: TRBD2; J: TRBJ2-5; V: TRBV5-4; size: -; DNA: TGTGCCAGCAGGTTGGCCCGTACGAGCGGGGGGGCCGAGGAGACCCAGTACTTC; CDR3: CASRLARTSGGAEETQYF
length: 14; D: -; J: TRBJ2-7; V: TRBV18; size: few; DNA: TGTGCCAGCTCACCACCGGGACACCACTACGAGCAGTACTTC; CDR3: CASSPPGHHYEQYF
length: 11; D: -; J: TRBJ1-4; V: TRBV29-1; size: -; DNA: TGCGGGATGGAGGTCGATGAAAAACTGTTTTTT; CDR3: CGMEVDEKLFF
length: 17; D: -; J: TRBJ1-4; V: TRBV13; size: -; DNA: TGTGCCAGCAGCTCCACTCCTGACTATAGACAAAATGAAAAACTGTTTTTT; CDR3: CASSSTPDYRQNEKLFF
length: 20; D: TRBD2; J: TRBJ2-1; V: TRBV5-4; size: -; DNA: TGTGCCAGCAGCTTCCTCTTGGTGGGTAGCGGGGGACTACCCTACGGTGAGCAGTTCTTC; CDR3: CASSFLLVGSGGLPYGEQFF
length: 15; D: TRBD1; J: TRBJ1-1; V: TRBV7-8; size: once; DNA: TGTGCCAGCAGCTTTGGCACAGGGGGAGGCACTGAAGCTTTCTTT; CDR3: CASSFGTGGGTEAFF
length: 15; D: -; J: TRBJ1-2; V: TRBV18; size: -; DNA: TGTGCCAGCTCACCAGAGGGAGGGTCTGGATATGGCTACACCTTC; CDR3: CASSPEGGSGYGYTF
length: 13; D: -; J: TRBJ2-7; V: TRBV5-5; size: -; DNA: TGTGCCAGCAGAGGCGGGCAGAAGTACGAGCAGTACTTC; CDR3: CASRGGQKYEQYF
length: 14; D: -; J: TRBJ1-2; V: TRBV5-6; size: -; DNA: TGTGCCAGCAGCTTGGCTCATTCCATCCTTGAGCACACCTTC; CDR3: CASSLAHSILEHTF
length: 17; D: TRBD2; J: TRBJ2-1; V: TRBV5-6; size: -; DNA: TGTGCCAGCAGCTTGGAAGGCGGGGGGTCCTCCTACAATGAGCAGTTCTTC; CDR3: CASSLEGGGSSYNEQFF
length: 15; D: TRBD1; J: TRBJ2-3; V: TRBV5-8; size: once; DNA: TGTGCCAGCAGCTTGGGGGACAGCGGTACAGATACGCAGTATTTT; CDR3: CASSLGDSGTDTQYF
length: 16; D: TRBD1; J: TRBJ1-4; V: TRBV7-2; size: few; DNA: TGTGCCAGCAGCTTTAACAGGGGGGAGAATAATGAAAAACTGTTTTTT; CDR3: CASSFNRGENNEKLFF
length: 15; D: -; J: TRBJ1-1; V: TRBV4-2; size: -; DNA: TGTGCCAGCAGCCAAGATCTCTTACAGAACACTGAAGCTTTCTTT; CDR3: CASSQDLLQNTEAFF
length: 12; D: -; J: TRBJ1-2; V: TRBV5-5; size: -; DNA: TGTGCCAGCAGCCCCAGGGGTGGCGGCTACACCTTC; CDR3: CASSPRGGGYTF
length: 17; D: TRBD1; J: TRBJ1-5; V: TRBV11-2; size: once; DNA: TGTGCCAGCAGCTTAGAACAGGGGGTGAATAGCAATCAGCCCCAGCATTTT; CDR3: CASSLEQGVNSNQPQHF
length: 19; D: TRBD1; J: TRBJ1-5; V: TRBV28; size: -; DNA: TGTGCCAGCAAACAACCGCGGGACAGGGGAAAAGAGAGCAATCAGCCCCAGCATTTT; CDR3: CASKQPRDRGKESNQPQHF
length: 15; D: -; J: TRBJ2-3; V: TRBV10-2; size: once; DNA: TGCGCCAGTCACCTCCGGGACTCACTCACAGATACGCAGTATTTT; CDR3: CASHLRDSLTDTQYF
length: 16; D: -; J: TRBJ2-7; V: TRBV4-1; size: once; DNA: TGCGCCAGCAGCCAAGTCCCCAGGGACTTTACCTACGAGCAGTACTTC; CDR3: CASSQVPRDFTYEQYF
length: 19; D: TRBD1; J: TRBJ1-1; V: TRBV14; size: -; DNA: TGTGCCAGCAGCCAACCTGGACCGGGACAGGGGTTCGTCAACACTGAAGCTTTCTTT; CDR3: CASSQPGPGQGFVNTEAFF
length: 14; D: -; J: TRBJ1-1; V: TRBV9; size: -; DNA: TGTGCCAGCAGCGTAGGCTGGGCTGCCACTGAAGCTTTCTTT; CDR3: CASSVGWAATEAFF
length: 14; D: -; J: TRBJ2-3; V: TRBV9; size: -; DNA: TGTGCCAGCAGCGTAGCAGAGGCCCGAGATACGCAGTATTTT; CDR3: CASSVAEARDTQYF
length: 18; D: TRBD2; J: TRBJ2-5; V: TRBV5-1; size: -; DNA: TGCGCCAGCAGCTTGGCGGGACTAGCGGGGGCCTTACAAGAGACCCAGTACTTC; CDR3: CASSLAGLAGALQETQYF
length: 16; D: -; J: TRBJ1-1; V: TRBV4-1; size: -; DNA: TGCGCCAGCAGCCAAGGGCCCACCCGAGAGGACACTGAAGCTTTCTTT; CDR3: CASSQGPTREDTEAFF
length: 14; D: TRBD1; J: TRBJ2-1; V: TRBV5-1; size: -; DNA: TGCGCCAGCAGCTTGCAGGACAGGGGAAATGAGCAGTTCTTC; CDR3: CASSLQDRGNEQFF
length: 15; D: -; J: TRBJ2-3; V: TRBV4-3; size: -; DNA: TGCGCCAGCAGCCACCAGACAGGAGCCACAGATACGCAGTATTTT; CDR3: CASSHQTGATDTQYF
length: 11; D: -; J: TRBJ2-1; V: TRBV4-1; size: -; DNA: TGCGCCAGCAGCCAGGCGGGGGAGCAGTTCTTC; CDR3: CASSQAGEQFF
length: 14; D: -; J: TRBJ1-3; V: TRBV6-1; size: -; DNA: TGTGCCAGCAGTGGGGACGGGGGTGGAAACACCATATATTTT; CDR3: CASSGDGGGNTIYF
length: 12; D: TRBD2; J: TRBJ2-1; V: TRBV5-6; size: -; DNA: TGTGCCAGCAGCTTCAAGCGGGGGGGAGAGTTCTTC; CDR3: CASSFKRGGEFF
length: 17; D: -; J: TRBJ2-1; V: TRBV6-1; size: -; DNA: TGTGCCAGCAGTGAATCGAGGTTGGTGAGCTCCTACAATGAGCAGTTCTTC; CDR3: CASSESRLVSSYNEQFF
length: 13; D: TRBD1; J: TRBJ1-2; V: TRBV5-1; size: -; DNA: TGCGCCAGCAAGGGACAGGGCTCCTATGGCTACACCTTC; CDR3: CASKGQGSYGYTF
length: 16; D: TRBD1; J: TRBJ2-7; V: TRBV30; size: -; DNA: TGTGCCTGGAGTCTCCCGGACAGGAGGAACAACTACGAGCAGTACTTC; CDR3: CAWSLPDRRNNYEQYF